Following are 15 T cell receptor beta chains from one sample sequenced in a study of T cell responses to AZD1222 COVID-19 vaccine. Data came from immunoSEQ multiplex PCR; TCRdb stores just in-frame clones and leaves some out. This table holds approximately 160,000 clones, roughly nine tenths found once. The input for sequencing was peripheral blood, taken on day 0 of AZD1222 vaccination. The receptor set was obtained from an adult in good health.

V gene TRBV28 combines with J gene TRBJ2-3; 10 nucleotides match TRBD2. J was trimmed by 2 bases and V by 2 bases; bases with no gene match: 1. The CDR3 contains 15 residues. Per germline, CDR1 MDHEN and CDR2 SYDVKM. For the CDR3, the DNA is TGTGCCAGCAGTTTACTAGCGGGGGTCACAGATACGCAGTATTTT. This gives the protein CASSLLAGVTDTQYF.

Concerning this clone: Its ends do not fully match the called genes, so a read error is possible. The rearrangement joins TRBV7-2 to TRBJ2-1; no firm D call. This CDR3 region has 13 residues. CDR1 and CDR2 from the germline V gene are SGHTA and FQGNSA. The CDR3 DNA is TGTGCCAGCAGCTTAAACTACTGGGATGAGCAGCTCTTC. Translated, it gives CASSLNYWDEQLF.

This chain uses TRBV2 with TRBJ2-1, with 8 bases that match TRBD1. The CDR3 has 12 residues. The trim removed 8 bases at V and 9 bases at J, leaving 6 bases unmatched. The V gene's germline CDR1 is SNHLY and CDR2 FYNNEI. The CDR3 sequence: CASDEQGGEQFF. The DNA for the CDR3 is TGTGCCAGCGACGAACAGGGGGGTGAGCAGTTCTTC.

This rearrangement joins TRBV2 to TRBJ1-5; D may be TRBD1 (5 bases). V was trimmed by 8 bases and J by 2 bases, leaving 13 bases between them. The CDR3 extends over 14 amino acids. CDR1 and CDR2 (germline): SNHLY, FYNNEI. CDR3 sequence (DNA): TGTGCCAGCGGACATGGTCGAGGCAATCAGCCCCAGCATTTT. Translation gives CASGHGRGNQPQHF.

The chain recombines TRBV13 with TRBJ2-1; TRBD2 matches 7 bases. Looked up from germline, CDR1 is PRHDT and CDR2 is FYEKMQ (reference sequence). V trimming: 5 bases; J trimming: 14 bases; junction bases outside the gene matches: 9. The CDR3 extends over 12 amino acids. In nucleotides, the CDR3 is TGTGCCAGCAGCCCCATAGGCGGGAGAAAGTTCTTC. Protein product: CASSPIGGRKFF.

The J gene is TRBJ1-2, the V gene TRBV5-1; D ambiguous. The germline V gene encodes CDR1 SGHRS and CDR2 YFSETQ. Trimming removed 3 bases at V and 3 bases at J, with 9 bases between. This CDR3 is built from 13 residues. Here the CDR3 reads CASSSPEYYGYTF. CDR3 sequence (DNA): TGCGCCAGCAGCTCACCTGAATACTATGGCTACACCTTC. The variable domain in full, with the rest retrieved from reference TRBV5-1 and TRBJ1-2, is KAGVTQTPRYLIKTRGQQVTLSCSPISGHRSVSWYQQTPGQGLQFLFEYFSETQRNKGNFPGRFSGRQFSNSRSEMNVSTLELGDSALYLCASSSPEYYGYTFGSGTRLTVV.

V usage is TRBV2 and J usage is TRBJ2-4; D is unclear. The CDR3 spans 15 residues. V lost 2 bases, J lost 9 bases, and 17 bases lay in between. Germline assignment: CDR1 SNHLY and CDR2 FYNNEI. The CDR3 reads CASSEPLRNFFIQYF. The DNA of the CDR3 is TGTGCCAGCAGTGAACCTCTTAGGAATTTCTTCATTCAGTACTTC.

The J gene is TRBJ2-5, the V gene TRBV3-1 (or the pseudogene TRBV3-2); D possibly uses TRBD1 or TRBD2 (5 bases each). V shed 6 bases and J shed 5 bases, with 16 bases lying between them. This CDR3 comprises 14 residues. Per the germline V gene, CDR1 is LGHDT and CDR2 is YNNKEL (reference sequence). DNA of the CDR3: TGTGCCAGCAGTAGCCGGGGCAGAGGGGAGACCCAGTACTTC. Translated: CASSSRGRGETQYF.

The chain employs TRBV7-3 and TRBJ2-3; 11 bases map to TRBD2. J lost 7 bases, V lost 5 bases, and 8 bases had no gene match. Germline CDR1 reads SGHTA; CDR2 reads FQGTGA. The CDR3 sequence is 15 residues long. The CDR3, as DNA: TGTGCCAGCAGCCGAGGGACTAGCGGAAGCCATACGCAGTATTTT. Translation gives CASSRGTSGSHTQYF.

This chain joins TRBV15 and TRBJ1-2, with a weak D call TRBD1 (6 bases). CDR3 length equals 14 residues. The ends were cut back, 1 base at V and 8 bases at J, with 14 bases in the middle. Germline-derived CDR1 and CDR2 are LNHNV and YYDKDF (reference sequence). The CDR3 here is CATSRGFQGHGYTF. In nucleotides, the CDR3 is TGTGCCACCAGCAGAGGATTCCAGGGGCACGGCTACACCTTC.

This chain uses TRBV27 with TRBJ1-4, with TRBD1 matching over 9 bases. This CDR3 comprises 15 residues. J lost 7 bases, V lost 4 bases, and 7 bases had no gene match. CDR1 and CDR2 from the germline V gene are MNHEY and SMNVEV (reference sequence). The CDR3 nucleotides are TGTGCCAGCAGTTCGACACAGGGGGCGGGTGAAAAACTGTTTTTT. It is translated as CASSSTQGAGEKLFF.

V gene TRBV28 combines with J gene TRBJ2-6; maybe TRBD2 (6 bases). V lost 5 bases and J lost 2, with 10 bases in between. CDR1 is MDHEN, CDR2 SYDVKM, per germline. This CDR3 is built from 15 residues. The CDR3 coding sequence is TGTGCCAGCAGTGCCGGAGGGGCTGGGGCCAACGTCCTGACTTTC. It yields the protein CASSAGGAGANVLTF.

Only a few counts were recorded for this clone. The chain joins TRBV5-1 to TRBJ2-7, with TRBD1 matching over 8 bases. The germline V gene encodes CDR1 SGHRS and CDR2 YFSETQ. The CDR3 spans 16 residues. The V gene end was trimmed by 0 bases and the J gene end by 7 bases; junction bases not matched to a gene: 12. The CDR3 nucleotides are TGCGCCAGCAGCTTGGATTTAAACAGGGGGTCGAGAGAGCAGTACTTC. It is translated as CASSLDLNRGSREQYF.

The chain links TRBV30 to TRBJ2-7; possible D gene TRBD1, 5 bases. The germline V and J ends were trimmed by 8 bases and 6 bases, with 20 bases remaining between them. Looked up from germline, CDR1 is GTSNPN and CDR2 is SVGIG (reference sequence). The length of the CDR3 is 13 residues. The CDR3 nucleotides read TGTGCCCACGACGCTTTTGGGGCTAGCGAGCAGTACTTC. Amino acid sequence: CAHDAFGASEQYF.

J is TRBJ1-4 and V is TRBV6-5; 9 bases fit TRBD1. Germline V CDR1 and CDR2: MNHEY, SVGAGI. This CDR3 region has 15 residues. V was clipped by 0 bases and J by 7 bases; unmatched bases: 3. The CDR3 loop reads CASSYSGTGSEKLFF. CDR3 DNA sequence: TGTGCCAGCAGTTACTCCGGGACAGGGAGTGAAAAACTGTTTTTT.